This T cell receptor (beta chain) comes out of a study of blood T cell repertoires in COVID-19. Study in general: Both acute and convalescent COVID-19 samples were obtained from the United States, Italy and Spain. T cells, B-cell-depleted T cells, or PBMCs supplied cDNA or gDNA.

This clone was found a few times. CDR1 and CDR2 (germline): SEHNR, FQNEAQ (reference sequence). The length of the CDR3 is 14 residues. The trim removed 5 bases at V and 4 bases at J, leaving 8 bases unmatched. In the source study's methods: Reference gene primer amplification gave nucleated cell count estimates. This table comes from immunoSEQ multiplex PCR, and its TCRdb copy is limited to in-frame clones, with some not included. Clone size and the V and J calls come from that table; the DNA yielded D and trimming. The sample holds around 68,000 clones, roughly three quarters seen once. Sequenced input: peripheral blood. The gene calls are TRBV7-9 and TRBJ2-7; 7 bases are a match to TRBD2. This sequence was found in a human donor in a cohort sampled during active COVID-19. CDR3 sequence: CASSPPGLNYEQYF. The CDR3 nucleotides are TGTGCCAGCAGCCCGCCGGGACTAAATTACGAGCAGTACTTC. The complete variable domain, with remaining parts taken from reference TRBV7-9 and TRBJ2-7, reads DTGVSQNPRHKITKRGQNVTFRCDPISEHNRLYWYRQTLGQGPEFLTYFQNEAQLEKSRLLSDRFSAERPKGSFSTLEIQRTEQGDSAMYLCASSPPGLNYEQYFGPGTRLTVT.